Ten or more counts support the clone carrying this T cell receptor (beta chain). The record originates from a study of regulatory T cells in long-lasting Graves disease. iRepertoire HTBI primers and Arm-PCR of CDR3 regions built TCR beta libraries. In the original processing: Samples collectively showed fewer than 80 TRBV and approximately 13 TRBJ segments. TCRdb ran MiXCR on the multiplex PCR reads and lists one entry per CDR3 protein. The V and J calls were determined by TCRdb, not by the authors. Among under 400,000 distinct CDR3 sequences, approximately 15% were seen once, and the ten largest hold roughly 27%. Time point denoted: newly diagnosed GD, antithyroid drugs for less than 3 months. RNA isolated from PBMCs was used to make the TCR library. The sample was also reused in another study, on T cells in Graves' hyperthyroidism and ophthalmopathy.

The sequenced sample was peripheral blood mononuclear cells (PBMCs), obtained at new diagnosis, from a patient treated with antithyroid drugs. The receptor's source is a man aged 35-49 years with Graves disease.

The CDR3 region has the DNA TGTGCCAGCAGTCTTGACAGGGCCGGGAGTCAGCCCCAGCATTTT. It codes for CASSLDRAGSQPQHF. The rearrangement links TRBV7-2 to TRBJ1-5; 7 nucleotides match TRBD1. V gave up 6 bases and J gave up 6 bases; unmatched junction bases: 11. Germline CDR1 is SGHTA and CDR2 is FQGNSA. The CDR3 is 15 amino acids.